The entry below gives a single TCR beta chain sequence along with its context. The table came from immunoSEQ multiplex PCR; TCRdb's copy has only in-frame clones and leaves some out. Among just over 250,000 clones, around 92% were seen once, and the ten largest hold approximately 2.6%. The V end was cut by 7 bases, the J end by 1 base, with 14 bases between. Germline V gives CDR1 ENHRY, CDR2 SYGVKD. CDR3 size: 15 residues. This specimen belongs to a study of blood T cell repertoires in COVID-19. About the study: The origin of the acute and convalescent COVID-19 samples was the United States, Italy and Spain. Nucleic acid was either cDNA or gDNA, and it came from T cells, B-cell-depleted T cells, or PBMCs.

Patients in Seattle were enrolled during active infection, then followed longitudinally. This clonotype was obtained from a person under 35 with COVID-19, enrolled during active disease. The chain combines TRBV10-3 with TRBJ1-3, with D maybe TRBD1 (5 bases). The sample consisted of peripheral blood. The CDR3: CAIKEGRESGNTIYF. In DNA form, the CDR3 reads TGTGCCATCAAAGAGGGGAGGGAATCTGGAAACACCATATATTTT.